These T cell receptor beta chains were read from a single sample in a study of blood T cell repertoires in COVID-19. Clones were read by immunoSEQ multiplex PCR, and TCRdb kept only the in-frame ones, dropping some. The data contain about half a million clones, approximately 85% of them seen just once; the ten biggest clones take up 3% to 4%. The sequenced sample was peripheral blood. The receptor source for this set is a human donor in a cohort sampled during active COVID-19. CDR3s include the opening cysteine and the closing phenylalanine or tryptophan. The D gene is left open where the match is weak. Only part of the rows carry a size: once, few, many, or a class if the clone is expanded.

clone_size	j_call	v_call	d_call	cdr3_aa	cdr3_nt
-	TRBJ2-4	TRBV11-2	-	CASSLTRIAKNIQYF	TGTGCCAGCAGCTTGACTCGGATAGCCAAAAACATTCAGTACTTC
-	TRBJ2-1	TRBV15	TRBD2	CATSRSGTSGRNEQFF	TGTGCCACCAGCAGATCCGGGACTAGCGGGAGAAATGAGCAGTTCTTC
-	TRBJ2-2	TRBV21-1	-	CASTRDPDRENTGELFF	TGTGCCAGCACCCGGGACCCCGACAGGGAGAACACCGGGGAGCTGTTTTTT
-	TRBJ1-5	TRBV28	-	CASSLNPSVQPQHF	TGTGCCAGCAGTTTAAATCCGTCGGTTCAGCCCCAGCATTTT
-	TRBJ1-5	TRBV25-1	-	CASTTRRGSTDSNQPQHF	TGTGCCAGCACCACGAGGCGGGGTTCGACCGATAGCAATCAGCCCCAGCATTTT
many	TRBJ2-7	TRBV18	-	CASSPSPGEGGEQYF	TGTGCCAGCTCACCAAGTCCAGGGGAGGGAGGAGAGCAGTACTTC
once	TRBJ1-5	TRBV27	TRBD1	CASSPNRGGYSNQPQHF	TGTGCCAGCAGTCCCAACAGGGGAGGTTATAGCAATCAGCCCCAGCATTTT
-	TRBJ1-2	TRBV4-1	TRBD1	CASSQDREGAAGYTF	TGCGCCAGCAGCCAAGATCGGGAGGGGGCGGCTGGCTACACCTTC
-	TRBJ2-4	TRBV30	-	CAWSAPGNIQYF	TGTGCCTGGAGTGCACCGGGAAACATTCAGTACTTC
-	TRBJ1-1	TRBV2	-	CASSENSLLTSEAFF	TGTGCCAGCAGTGAGAACAGCTTACTTACATCTGAAGCTTTCTTT
-	TRBJ2-7	TRBV5-3	-	CARSTGSAEQYF	TGTGCCAGAAGCACGGGGTCCGCCGAGCAGTACTTC
-	TRBJ2-1	TRBV19	TRBD2	CASSIVLSSGLGEQFF	TGTGCCAGTAGTATAGTGCTGAGCTCGGGACTAGGAGAGCAGTTCTTC
-	TRBJ2-1	TRBV7-3	-	CASSPPGLYNEQFF	TGTGCCAGCAGCCCGCCGGGACTCTACAATGAGCAGTTCTTC
-	TRBJ2-5	TRBV29-1	-	CSVMVNRETQYF	TGCAGCGTTATGGTAAATAGAGAGACCCAGTACTTC
-	TRBJ1-1	TRBV29-1	-	CSVEDQGSEAFF	TGCAGCGTTGAGGATCAGGGCTCTGAAGCTTTCTTT
-	TRBJ2-1	TRBV15	-	CATSRVGTASHEQFF	TGTGCCACCAGCAGAGTGGGGACTGCGAGCCATGAGCAGTTCTTC
-	TRBJ2-1	TRBV18	TRBD2	CASSPPVNPTSGTHPHYNEQFF	TGTGCCAGCTCACCACCGGTTAATCCGACTAGCGGGACTCACCCACACTACAATGAGCAGTTCTTC
-	TRBJ1-3	TRBV30	-	CAWSVRGTGNTIYF	TGTGCCTGGAGTGTACGGGGGACTGGAAACACCATATATTTT
-	TRBJ2-1	TRBV9	-	CASSPNSLSYNEQFF	TGTGCCAGCAGCCCTAATAGTCTATCCTACAATGAGCAGTTCTTC
-	TRBJ2-3	TRBV27	-	CASSALWGGTDTQYF	TGTGCCAGCAGTGCCCTCTGGGGGGGCACAGATACGCAGTATTTT
-	TRBJ1-2	TRBV19	-	CASSTNRAGGYTF	TGTGCCAGTAGTACGAACAGGGCCGGTGGCTACACCTTC
-	TRBJ1-2	TRBV19	-	CASRPHESGSIGGYTF	TGTGCCAGTAGACCCCATGAGTCGGGGAGCATCGGTGGCTACACCTTC
-	TRBJ2-6	TRBV7-3	TRBD1	CASSLGQVPSGANVLTF	TGTGCCAGCAGCTTGGGACAGGTTCCTTCTGGGGCCAACGTCCTGACTTTC
-	TRBJ1-1	TRBV30	-	CAWRTGGVATEAFF	TGTGCCTGGAGGACCGGCGGCGTCGCCACTGAAGCTTTCTTT
-	TRBJ1-2	TRBV24-1	-	CATSDPGHHGYTF	TGTGCCACCAGTGATCCCGGACATCATGGCTACACCTTC
-	TRBJ2-5	TRBV29-1	TRBD1	CSVMDRGPIQTQYF	TGCAGCGTGATGGACAGGGGGCCGATCCAGACCCAGTACTTC
-	TRBJ1-2	TRBV19	-	CASNSPGLLYGYTF	TGTGCCAGTAATTCCCCGGGTCTTTTATATGGCTACACCTTC
once	TRBJ2-3	TRBV10-1	-	CASSELRGSGDTQYF	TGCGCCAGCAGTGAGTTGAGGGGGAGTGGGGATACGCAGTATTTT
-	TRBJ2-5	TRBV7-2	TRBD2	CASSLGPPSGMETQYF	TGTGCCAGCAGCTTAGGCCCCCCTAGCGGGATGGAGACCCAGTACTTC
-	TRBJ1-4	TRBV7-2	TRBD1	CASNPKGGQGPIREEKLFF	TGTGCCAGCAACCCCAAGGGGGGACAGGGCCCTATAAGGGAGGAAAAACTGTTTTTT
few	TRBJ1-4	TRBV19	TRBD1	CASRNLRDRGLSNEKLFF	TGTGCCAGTAGGAACCTCCGGGACAGGGGGCTGTCTAATGAAAAACTGTTTTTT
-	TRBJ2-5	TRBV7-2	TRBD1	CASSFVGQGFTQYF	TGTGCCAGCAGCTTCGTAGGACAGGGCTTTACCCAGTACTTC
-	TRBJ1-1	TRBV25-1	TRBD1	CASRARGQGNTEAFF	TGTGCCAGCAGAGCCCGGGGACAGGGGAACACTGAAGCTTTCTTT
many	TRBJ1-2	TRBV30	TRBD1	CAWRDRGGYTF	TGTGCCTGGAGGGACAGGGGAGGCTACACCTTC
-	TRBJ2-4	TRBV6-2/TRBV6-3	-	CASSYGSGSSLAKNIQYF	TGTGCCAGCAGTTACGGTTCAGGGTCCTCTTTAGCCAAAAACATTCAGTACTTC
-	TRBJ2-7	TRBV7-9	TRBD2	CASSFLSGNYEQYF	TGTGCCAGCAGCTTCTTAAGCGGGAACTACGAGCAGTACTTC
once	TRBJ1-2	TRBV19	TRBD1	CASSASGTGVYGYTF	TGTGCCAGTAGTGCATCCGGGACAGGGGTCTATGGCTACACCTTC
-	TRBJ1-1	TRBV30	TRBD1	CAWSVLGTGMNTEAFF	TGTGCCTGGAGTGTACTCGGGACAGGGATGAACACTGAAGCTTTCTTT
-	TRBJ2-3	TRBV25-1	TRBD1	CASSDQTGAFTDTQYF	TGTGCCAGCAGTGACCAAACAGGGGCTTTCACAGATACGCAGTATTTT
-	TRBJ2-3	TRBV7-7	TRBD2	CASSPIAGAYDTQYF	TGTGCTAGCAGCCCAATAGCGGGAGCTTACGATACGCAGTATTTT
once	TRBJ2-1	TRBV7-3	-	CASSVDRSYNEQFF	TGTGCCAGCAGCGTAGACAGATCCTACAATGAGCAGTTCTTC
once	TRBJ1-1	TRBV28	-	CASSHTGLPMNTEAFF	TGTGCCAGCAGCCATACAGGGCTCCCCATGAACACTGAAGCTTTCTTT
few	TRBJ1-2	TRBV6-5	TRBD1	CASSSHRGANYGYTF	TGTGCCAGCAGTTCGCACAGGGGAGCGAACTATGGCTACACCTTC
-	TRBJ2-7	TRBV11-2	TRBD1	CASSAGGTGTYEQYF	TGTGCCAGCAGCGCAGGGGGGACAGGGACCTACGAGCAGTACTTC
-	TRBJ1-1	TRBV15	-	CATSARTANTEAFF	TGTGCCACCAGCGCTCGGACAGCAAACACTGAAGCTTTCTTT
-	TRBJ1-2	TRBV21-1	-	CASSKERGLRGYTF	TGTGCCAGCAGCAAAGAGAGAGGGCTTCGGGGCTACACCTTC
-	TRBJ2-3	TRBV28	TRBD2	CASSNSGQVWDTQYF	TGTGCCAGCAGTAATAGCGGGCAGGTATGGGATACGCAGTATTTT
-	TRBJ2-2	TRBV19	-	CASSVSSGGTGELFF	TGTGCCAGTAGTGTATCTTCAGGGGGGACCGGGGAGCTGTTTTTT